The 26 T cell receptor beta chains below come from one sample, sequenced in a study of molecular identifiers for immune sequencing clone quantification (dated by TCRdb to 2016 to 2019). Preparation of the library involved PCR. Data came from an Illumina HiSeq 4000. TCRdb reanalyzed the raw reads on its own, using fastp at Q25 for trimming and MiXCR for clone calling, and kept in-frame beta chains. When rows share a CDR3 protein, they turn into one entry using the most common DNA and genes. For this sample there are 550,000 to 750,000 distinct CDR3 sequences; 20% appear just once. Roughly 0.83% of the sample is held by the ten biggest clonotypes. Sequencing used naive CD8+ T cells from blood, with Jurkat cell RNA spiked in. Read against the paper, the sample's cell subset or site label means: FACS-sorted CD8+CD4-CCR7+CD45RA+ naive T cells. Receptors originate from a human donor in good health. Some libraries in this study had Jurkat cell RNA spiked in.

The rearrangement joins TRBV25-1 to TRBJ2-1; 12 bases fit TRBD2. This CDR3 has 18 residues. Losses at the gene ends were 0 bases for V and 6 bases for J; bases not matched to a gene: 9. Germline V gene data show CDR1 as MGHDK and CDR2 as SYGVNS. The CDR3 reads CASSEYEGGLAGTNEQFF. The CDR3 coding sequence is TGTGCCAGCAGTGAATATGAGGGCGGACTAGCGGGAACCAATGAGCAGTTCTTC.

Concerning this clonotype itself: Sequence at one end of the junction differs from germline and may be a read error. The chain links TRBV28 to TRBJ1-6; the match to TRBD1 covers 7 bases. This CDR3 is 15 amino acids long. CDR1 and CDR2 (germline): MDHEN, SYDVKM. The CDR3 protein is CASSWREGANSTLHF. DNA for the CDR3: TGTGCCAGCAGCTGGAGAGAGGGGGCCAATTCAACCCTCCACTTT.

This clonotype has a handful of counts. The chain carries TRBV4-1 and TRBJ1-1, with TRBD1 matching over 11 bases. This CDR3 region has 14 residues. Germline assignment: CDR1 MGHRA and CDR2 YSYEKL. V trimming: 3 bases; J trimming: 6 bases; junction bases outside the gene matches: 3. CDR3 in amino acids: CASSHGDRGSEAFF. The CDR3 DNA follows: TGCGCCAGCAGCCACGGGGACAGGGGGTCTGAAGCTTTCTTT.

The CDR3 here is CASSSEENTEAFF. CDR3 nucleotide sequence: TGTGCCAGCAGCTCTGAGGAGAACACTGAAGCTTTCTTT. The J gene is TRBJ1-1, the V gene TRBV11-3; no reliable D call. V was trimmed by 4 bases and J by 1 base, leaving 7 bases between them. The CDR3 consists of 13 residues. Germline V lookup: CDR1 SGHNT, CDR2 YENEEA.

This chain connects TRBV13 to TRBJ2-7, with 7 bases matching TRBD1. The CDR3 spans 14 residues. Germline V CDR1 and CDR2: PRHDT, FYEKMQ (reference sequence). V lost 5 bases, J lost 3 bases, and 7 bases stayed unmatched. The CDR3 DNA reads as TGTGCCAGCAGCATAAAGGGACAGTTCTACGAGCAGTACTTC. It encodes CASSIKGQFYEQYF. Combining the CDR3 with reference TRBV13 and TRBJ2-7 gives the whole variable domain AAGVIQSPRHLIKEKRETATLKCYPIPRHDTVYWYQQGPGQDPQFLISFYEKMQSDKGSIPDRFSAQQFSDYHSELNMSSLELGDSALYFCASSIKGQFYEQYFGPGTRLTVT.

This clonotype showed up just a few times. V usage is TRBV27 and J usage is TRBJ2-1, with D tentatively TRBD2 (6 bases). Germline V CDR1 and CDR2: MNHEY, SMNVEV (reference sequence). Trimming removed 0 bases at V and 3 bases at J, with 21 bases between. The CDR3 extends over 19 amino acids. The CDR3 sequence: CASSLSIRSEGPIYNEQFF. The CDR3, as DNA: TGTGCCAGCAGTTTATCTATCCGGTCGGAGGGGCCTATCTACAATGAGCAGTTCTTC.

Note on this clonotype: It may be a read error: a sequence one base away is much more abundant. The V call is TRBV6-5, the J call TRBJ2-3; TRBD1 matches 9 bases. Germline loops: CDR1 MNHEY, CDR2 SVGAGI. The CDR3 spans 14 residues. The CDR3 nucleotides are TGTGTCACCCGGACAGGGGCGAACACAGATACGCAGTATTTT. It translates to CVTRTGANTDTQYF.

There are a few counts of this clonotype. The genes are TRBV9 and TRBJ2-3, with a tentative D call TRBD1 (6 bases). V was trimmed by 2 bases and J by 2 bases, leaving 21 bases between them. The CDR3 is 18 residues long. Per germline, CDR1 SGDLS and CDR2 YYNGEE. CDR3 coding DNA: TGTGCCAGCAGCGTCCCACTAGATGGGGACACCCACACAGATACGCAGTATTTT. It codes for CASSVPLDGDTHTDTQYF.

This clonotype was recorded at least ten times. The rearrangement joins TRBV7-9 to TRBJ2-5; possibly TRBD2 for D (6 bases). Trimming left V 8 bases short and J 0 bases short, with 10 bases between. The CDR3 loop spans 13 amino acids. The germline CDR1 and CDR2 sequences are SEHNR and FQNEAQ (reference sequence). The CDR3 reads CASQLANQETQYF. Written as DNA, the CDR3 is TGTGCCAGCCAGCTAGCGAACCAAGAGACCCAGTACTTC.

This clonotype was counted ten times or more. This sequence joins TRBV12-3 or TRBV12-4 and TRBJ2-4; a possible D gene is TRBD1 (5 bases). The CDR3 extends over 16 amino acids. V dropped 6 bases and J dropped 0 bases, with 15 bases sitting between them. The CDR3 DNA follows: TGTGCCAGCAGCCTGACAGACGAACTAGCCAAAAACATTCAGTACTTC. It is translated as CASSLTDELAKNIQYF.

This clonotype has only a few counts. The chain couples TRBV5-8 to TRBJ2-5; weak D call: TRBD1 (5 bases). CDR3 length equals 15 residues. Trimming took 5 bases from V and 2 from J, leaving 16 bases between them. Germline V gene data show CDR1 as SGHTS and CDR2 as YDEGEE. CDR3 nucleotides: TGTGCCAGCAGTCCCGGTGTCAGGGATCAAGAGACCCAGTACTTC. Its protein is CASSPGVRDQETQYF.

This clonotype has a count of ten or more. V usage is TRBV3-1 and J usage is TRBJ2-2; D gene unclear. The CDR3 has 14 amino acids. Germline CDR1 and CDR2: LGHDT and YNNKEL (reference sequence). V was trimmed by 4 bases and J by 5 bases, leaving 11 bases between them. The CDR3 nucleotides read TGTGCCAGCAGCCTTGGACCCAGAACCGGGGAGCTGTTTTTT. Amino acid sequence: CASSLGPRTGELFF.

This clonotype was counted at least ten times. This chain joins TRBV6-1 and TRBJ1-3; D is possibly TRBD1 (5 bases). Trimming removed 8 bases at V and 8 bases at J, with 19 bases between. CDR1 is MNHNS, CDR2 SASEGT, per germline. This CDR3 spans 14 amino acids. CDR3 in amino acids: CASLTWTKGDTIYF. Written as DNA, the CDR3 is TGTGCCAGCTTGACTTGGACCAAAGGGGACACCATATATTTT.

This clonotype came up many times. The V and J genes are TRBV7-6 and TRBJ2-7; 10 nucleotides agree with TRBD2. Unmatched junction bases numbered 4, after V lost 3 bases and J lost 2 bases. The CDR3 runs 15 residues. In germline, CDR1 is SGHVS, CDR2 FNYEAQ. CDR3 protein: CASSLTSGLPYEQYF. As DNA, the CDR3 is TGTGCCAGCAGCTTGACTAGCGGGCTTCCCTACGAGCAGTACTTC.

The table lists this clonotype with many counts. The chain couples TRBV6-1 to TRBJ2-4; a possible D gene is TRBD2 (5 bases). Deletions cut 0 bases from V and 7 bases from J, with 13 bases between. The CDR3 covers 15 residues. From germline, CDR1 is MNHNS and CDR2 SASEGT. CDR3 protein: CASSEAASLPNIQYF. CDR3 bases: TGTGCCAGCAGTGAAGCGGCTAGCCTTCCTAACATTCAGTACTTC.

Of note for this clonotype: A much more abundant neighbour one base away suggests this may be a read error. J is TRBJ2-7 and V is TRBV5-3; 10 nucleotides line up with TRBD2. TRBV5-3 has ORF status, its function being uncertain. The CDR3 has 15 amino acids. J lost 6 bases, V lost 10 bases, and 16 bases had no gene match. CDR3 nucleotide sequence: TGTGCCCGCAGCCGGACTAGCGGTAGCTGGGTCGAGCAGTACTTC. Translated: CARSRTSGSWVEQYF.

In the case of this clonotype: This may be a read error, as it is one base from a much larger clone. The chain combines TRBV7-2 with TRBJ1-4; D remains ambiguous. The CDR3 covers 14 residues. Germline V gene data show CDR1 as SGHTA and CDR2 as FQGNSA. CDR3 coding DNA: TGTGCCGGCAGCCTTTGGGGAGGGAGTGAAAAACTGTTTTTT. Protein: CAGSLWGGSEKLFF.

This clonotype appeared many times. The rearrangement uses TRBV27 and TRBJ2-6; D not certain. The CDR3 covers 18 residues. V was clipped by 6 bases and J by 1 base, with 19 bases between them. CDR1 and CDR2 (germline): MNHEY, SMNVEV (reference sequence). CDR3 in amino acids: CASSNLIPVVSGANVLTF. The CDR3 DNA sequence: TGTGCCAGCAGCAATCTTATCCCGGTAGTATCTGGGGCCAACGTCCTGACTTTC.

This clonotype was seen ten or more times. This chain joins TRBV6-5 and TRBJ2-1; tentative D call: TRBD2 (6 bases). CDR1 and CDR2 from the germline V gene are MNHEY and SVGAGI. This CDR3 comprises 15 residues. V lost 5 bases, J lost 2 bases, and 13 bases lay in between. CDR3 in DNA: TGTGCCAGCAGTACGTACGGGGGTACCTACAATGAGCAGTTCTTC. Protein: CASSTYGGTYNEQFF.

The J gene is TRBJ1-1, the V gene TRBV9; D unclear. Germline CDR1 SGDLS, CDR2 YYNGEE. V dropped 0 bases and J dropped 1 base, with 4 bases sitting between them. The CDR3 runs to 13 residues. CDR3: CASSVDRNTEAFF. CDR3 coding DNA: TGTGCCAGCAGCGTAGATAGGAACACTGAAGCTTTCTTT.

There are many counts of this clonotype. The rearrangement uses TRBV25-1 and TRBJ1-1; D remains ambiguous. The V gene lost 5 bases and the J gene lost 8 bases, with 9 bases spanning the gap. Germline CDR1 is MGHDK and CDR2 is SYGVNS. This CDR3 comprises 11 residues. CDR3 DNA: TGTGCCAGCAGTCACGGCTTCGAAGCTTTCTTT. It yields the protein CASSHGFEAFF.

With regard to this clonotype: With a much larger clone just one base away, this may be a read error. This chain links TRBV28 with TRBJ1-3; 7 bases map to TRBD1. There are 17 residues in the CDR3. The trim removed 6 bases at V and 2 bases at J, leaving 13 bases unmatched. In germline, CDR1 is MDHEN, CDR2 SYDVKM. The CDR3 region is CASSDRQGSVPGNTIYF. The CDR3 DNA reads TGTGCCAGCAGCGATCGACAGGGATCGGTTCCTGGAAACACCATATATTTT. Full variable domain (missing parts from reference TRBV28 and TRBJ1-3): DVKVTQSSRYLVKRTGEKVFLECVQDMDHENMFWYRQDPGLGLRLIYFSYDVKMKEKGDIPEGYSVSREKKERFSLILESASTNQTSMYLCASSDRQGSVPGNTIYFGEGSWLTVV.

With regard to this clonotype: Because it lacks the conserved phenylalanine or tryptophan at the end, this CDR3 is likely a read error. The chain carries TRBV27 and TRBJ2-6; no reliable D call. The V end lost 2 bases, the J end lost 1 base, and 6 bases lay between the germline ends. CDR3 size: 15 residues. In germline, CDR1 is MNHEY, CDR2 SMNVEV (reference sequence). CDR3 nucleotides: TGTGCCAGCAGTTTAAGGTTATCTGGGGCCAACGTCCTGACTCTC. This codes for CASSLRLSGANVLTL.

This clonotype was detected only a few times. V usage is TRBV24-1 and J usage is TRBJ2-7; 11 bases fit TRBD1. This CDR3 contains 15 residues. The V gene's germline CDR1 is KGHDR and CDR2 SFDVKD. J was trimmed by 3 bases and V by 5 bases; bases with no gene match: 5. In nucleotides, the CDR3 is TGTGCCACCAGTGCTCCGGGACAGGGGGTCTACGAGCAGTACTTC. Translation gives CATSAPGQGVYEQYF.

This clonotype was counted at least ten times. The J gene is TRBJ2-3, the V gene TRBV4-3; D call uncertain. Per the germline V gene, CDR1 is LGHNA and CDR2 is YSLEER. This CDR3 is built from 15 residues. Trimming shortened V by 2 bases and J by 2 bases, and 11 bases separated the two germline ends. Here the CDR3 DNA reads TGCGCCAGCAGCCAAAGCTGGGGTGTCACAGATACGCAGTATTTT. It is translated as CASSQSWGVTDTQYF.

Only a few counts were recorded for this clonotype. V is TRBV18 and J is TRBJ2-7; 9 positions agree with TRBD2. CDR1 and CDR2 from the germline V gene are KGHSH and LQKENI. V lost 4 bases, J lost 6 bases, and 10 bases stayed unmatched. The CDR3 has 15 residues. The CDR3 spells CASSRPGLAAGEQYF. The DNA for the CDR3 is TGTGCCAGCTCACGACCGGGACTAGCCGCGGGCGAGCAGTACTTC.